These 11 T cell receptor beta chains came from one sample sequenced in a study of blood T cell repertoires in COVID-19. Profiling relied on immunoSEQ multiplex PCR, and the TCRdb table lists in-frame clones only, not all of them. Among a few hundred thousand clones listed, 65% to 90% were seen once. The sequenced sample was PBMCs or T cells enriched from blood (not recorded which). The source of these receptors is a middle-aged woman with acute COVID-19.

The chain uses TRBV18 and TRBJ2-3; a weak D match, TRBD2 (5 bases). There are 17 residues in the CDR3. Germline V CDR1 and CDR2: KGHSH, LQKENI. The V gene lost 2 bases and the J gene lost 3 bases, with 18 bases spanning the gap. CDR3: CASSPNSIGVGTDTQYF. CDR3 bases: TGTGCCAGCTCACCAAACTCAATCGGGGTTGGAACAGATACGCAGTATTTT.

This clone was found once. This chain uses TRBV6-5 with TRBJ1-1, with TRBD1 matching over 7 bases. Looked up from germline, CDR1 is MNHEY and CDR2 is SVGAGI. This CDR3 comprises 14 residues. V lost 1 base and J lost 4; bases outside the gene matches: 3. The CDR3, as DNA: TGTGCCAGCAGTTACTTTTCAGGGGGCACTGAAGCTTTCTTT. Residues: CASSYFSGGTEAFF.

This sequence joins TRBV3-1 (or the pseudogene TRBV3-2) and TRBJ2-2, with TRBD2 identical over 11 bases. This CDR3 contains 17 residues. CDR1 and CDR2 (germline): LGHDT, YNNKEL (reference sequence). Trimming cost V 0 bases and J 5 bases; bases outside gene matches: 5. The CDR3 here is CASSQDIRLAGTGELFF. DNA of the CDR3: TGTGCCAGCAGCCAAGATATAAGACTAGCGGGGACCGGGGAGCTGTTTTTT.

The chain employs TRBV6-1 and TRBJ1-5; D unresolved. The germline CDR1 and CDR2 sequences are MNHNS and SASEGT. The CDR3 is 14 residues long. V lost 3 bases, J lost 2 bases, and 8 bases lay in between. This CDR3 is CASSDDIGNQPQHF. CDR3 sequence (DNA): TGTGCCAGCAGTGACGACATAGGCAATCAGCCCCAGCATTTT.

V is TRBV7-9 and J is TRBJ1-1; 7 nucleotides align to TRBD1. V was pared by 5 bases and J by 1 base, with 7 bases of the junction left unmatched. CDR3 length equals 15 residues. CDR1 is SEHNR and CDR2 is FQNEAQ in the germline V gene (reference sequence). In DNA, the CDR3 is TGTGCCAGCAGCCCCCGACAGGGAGAGAACACTGAAGCTTTCTTT. It codes for CASSPRQGENTEAFF.

The chain has TRBV3-1 (or the pseudogene TRBV3-2) and TRBJ2-3; 8 bases map to TRBD1. The V and J ends lost 3 bases and 5 bases, in that order; junction bases with no gene match: 4. CDR3 length equals 14 residues. CDR1 is LGHDT and CDR2 is YNNKEL in the germline V gene (reference sequence). The CDR3 DNA is TGTGCCAGCAGCCATGGTACAGGGGGAGATACGCAGTATTTT. Its protein is CASSHGTGGDTQYF.

The gene calls are TRBV7-2 and TRBJ1-1; no clear D gene. The CDR3 is 13 residues long. V lost 3 bases and J lost 0, with 5 bases in between. The V gene's germline CDR1 is SGHTA and CDR2 FQGNSA. This CDR3 reads CASSLPVNTEAFF. Written as DNA, the CDR3 is TGTGCCAGCAGCTTGCCGGTGAACACTGAAGCTTTCTTT.

V gene TRBV19 combines with J gene TRBJ2-7, with 7 positions matching TRBD1. This CDR3 contains 15 residues. V was clipped by 1 base and J by 1 base; unmatched bases: 4. CDR1 and CDR2 from the germline V gene are LNHDA and SQIVND (reference sequence). The CDR3 spells CASSIGPTGSYEQYF. The CDR3 nucleotides read TGTGCCAGTAGTATAGGCCCGACAGGGTCCTACGAGCAGTACTTC.

This chain links TRBV5-5 with TRBJ2-5; TRBD1 matches at 7 bases. Unmatched junction bases numbered 4, after V lost 1 base and J lost 13 bases. There are 11 residues in the CDR3. Per germline, CDR1 SGHKS and CDR2 YYEKEE (reference sequence). This CDR3 reads CASSLTGAPYF. For the CDR3, the DNA is TGTGCCAGCAGCTTGACAGGGGCACCGTACTTC.

The rearrangement joins TRBV19 to TRBJ1-1, with 7 bases that match TRBD1. The CDR3 extends over 15 amino acids. Germline values: CDR1 LNHDA, CDR2 SQIVND (reference sequence). V lost 4 bases to trimming and J lost 5 bases; unmatched junction nucleotides: 10. As DNA, the CDR3 is TGTGCCAGTAGTACCCGGGACAGAGCCTTTACTGAAGCTTTCTTT. Its protein is CASSTRDRAFTEAFF.

The rearrangement uses TRBV19 and TRBJ1-5; weak D call: TRBD1 (6 bases). The germline V and J ends were trimmed by 9 bases and 7 bases, with 22 bases remaining between them. The CDR3 has 15 amino acids. CDR1 LNHDA and CDR2 SQIVND come from the germline V gene (reference sequence). The CDR3 nucleotides read TGTGCCAGCGGAGATGCGGGGGGGCCGGAGCAGCCCCAGCATTTT. Protein product: CASGDAGGPEQPQHF.